Listed here are 24 T cell receptor beta chains from one sample, sequenced in a study of spatial heterogeneity in lung cancer (dated by TCRdb to the late 2010s). Libraries were constructed by 5' RACE. Sequenced on a NextSeq 500. Through fastp at Q25 and MiXCR, TCRdb rebuilt clones from the public reads, retaining in-frame beta chains. Entries that share a CDR3 protein sequence are merged under the most common genes and DNA. This sample is represented by around 12,000 distinct CDR3 sequences; 11% to 15% of them were singletons. Of the sample, around two fifths falls within the top ten clones. Interpreted using the paper, the time point label stands for: sample taken at primary tumor resection. For TCR sequencing, whole RNA was extracted from tumor and nontumor lung tissue, or from cryopreserved PBMC samples, and no cell sorting was done. Sequencing used PBMCs, obtained at surgery. The receptor set was obtained from a male donor with early-stage non-small cell lung cancer.

The rearrangement links TRBV18 to TRBJ2-2, with 7 bases identical to TRBD2. The CDR3 consists of 16 residues. Germline CDR1 and CDR2: KGHSH and LQKENI. After removal of 1 base from V and 2 bases from J, the junction contained 4 bases not matched to a gene. In nucleotides, the CDR3 is TGTGCCAGCTCACCACGCGGCGGGGGAAACACCGGGGAGCTGTTTTTT. Translated: CASSPRGGGNTGELFF.

The table lists this clonotype with many counts. The J gene is TRBJ2-1, the V gene TRBV27; TRBD2 matches 9 bases. This CDR3 contains 15 residues. Germline CDR1 MNHEY, CDR2 SMNVEV (reference sequence). The trim removed 6 bases at V and 10 bases at J, leaving 13 bases unmatched. This CDR3 reads CASSLGLATIKEQFF. The CDR3 nucleotides are TGTGCCAGCAGCTTGGGACTAGCCACAATCAAGGAGCAGTTCTTC.

The J gene is TRBJ1-2, the V gene TRBV28; D gene uncertain. V gave up 2 bases and J gave up 4 bases, with 8 bases separating them. This CDR3 contains 13 residues. CDR1 is MDHEN and CDR2 is SYDVKM in the germline V gene. The CDR3 here is CASSLMDGYGYTF. DNA of the CDR3: TGTGCCAGCAGTTTAATGGACGGCTATGGCTACACCTTC.

The sample holds many counts of this clonotype. The gene calls are TRBV5-1 and TRBJ2-7; TRBD2 is a possible D gene (5 bases). There are 14 residues in the CDR3. Germline loops: CDR1 SGHRS, CDR2 YFSETQ. With 4 bases removed from V and 7 bases from J, the gap between germline ends came to 18 bases. CDR3: CASSGAVIEGEQYF. The CDR3 DNA sequence: TGCGCCAGCAGCGGCGCAGTGATTGAGGGAGAGCAGTACTTC.

The CDR3 DNA reads TGTGCCATCAGCAAGTCCCGGGACAGGGGGTTAGACGAAAAACTGTTTTTT. Its translation is CAISKSRDRGLDEKLFF. The genes are TRBV10-3 and TRBJ1-4; 11 nucleotides align to TRBD1. This CDR3 spans 17 amino acids. Losses at the gene ends were 6 bases for V and 8 bases for J; bases not matched to a gene: 14. Per germline, CDR1 ENHRY and CDR2 SYGVKD.

This clonotype was observed a handful of times. The V and J genes are TRBV4-1 and TRBJ2-7, with 9 positions matching TRBD1. The CDR3 loop spans 14 amino acids. Looked up from germline, CDR1 is MGHRA and CDR2 is YSYEKL. Unmatched junction bases numbered 6, after V lost 4 bases and J lost 5 bases. The CDR3 is CASSRGDRVNEQYF. The CDR3 region has the DNA TGCGCCAGCAGCCGCGGGGACAGGGTGAACGAGCAGTACTTC.

This clonotype was seen at least ten times. The chain has TRBV28 and TRBJ2-1; TRBD1 aligns across 12 bases. V lost 2 bases, J lost 8 bases, and 4 bases stayed unmatched. This CDR3 contains 15 residues. Germline V gene sequence: CDR1 MDHEN, CDR2 SYDVKM. The chain's CDR3 is CASSLGTGGSYEQFF. The CDR3 DNA follows: TGTGCCAGCAGTTTAGGGACAGGGGGCTCTTATGAGCAGTTCTTC.

This chain uses TRBV10-3 with TRBJ1-4, with D possibly matching TRBD1 (5 bases). The CDR3 extends over 13 amino acids. Trimming stripped 10 bases from V and 5 bases from J, with 14 bases between. Germline V gene data show CDR1 as ENHRY and CDR2 as SYGVKD. CDR3 loop: CASHRDPNEKLFF. In DNA form, the CDR3 reads TGTGCCAGCCACCGGGACCCCAATGAAAAACTGTTTTTT.

CDR3 sequence (DNA): TGCGCCAGCAGCCCCCTGACTAGCGGGGCCGGGGCGACCCAGTACTTC. It codes for CASSPLTSGAGATQYF. The chain links TRBV5-1 to TRBJ2-5, with 11 positions matching TRBD2. This CDR3 is 16 amino acids long. Per the germline V gene, CDR1 is SGHRS and CDR2 is YFSETQ. With V trimmed by 4 bases and J by 7 bases, 12 bases remained unmatched.

This clonotype came up a few times. The rearrangement uses TRBV6-5 and TRBJ1-1; D may be TRBD1 (6 bases). Germline V gene data show CDR1 as MNHEY and CDR2 as SVGAGI. The CDR3 runs 14 residues. Trimming removed 6 bases from V and 3 bases from J, with 14 bases in between. The CDR3 sequence: CASSPPQGHTEAFF. The CDR3 DNA is TGTGCCAGCAGCCCCCCCCAGGGGCACACTGAAGCTTTCTTT.

Worth noting for this clonotype: It may be a read error: a sequence one base away is much more abundant. This chain joins TRBV4-2 and TRBJ2-7; the match to TRBD1 covers 12 bases. CDR1 and CDR2 from the germline V gene are LGHNA and YNFKEQ. V lost 7 bases and J lost 4; bases outside the gene matches: 5. CDR3 length: 14 amino acids. The CDR3 DNA is TGTGCCAGCAACCCGGGACAGGGGGCTTACGAGCAGTACTTC. It specifies CASNPGQGAYEQYF.

The table lists this clonotype with a few counts. This sequence joins TRBV11-2 and TRBJ2-1; unclear D gene. The germline gives CDR1 SGHAT, CDR2 FQNNGV. This CDR3 is 13 amino acids long. V gave up 0 bases and J gave up 6 bases, with 6 bases separating them. The CDR3 sequence is CASSLDTANEQFF. The CDR3 DNA follows: TGTGCCAGCAGCTTAGATACGGCCAATGAGCAGTTCTTC.

This clonotype has ten or more counts. The V call is TRBV12-3 or TRBV12-4, the J call TRBJ1-2, with no clear D. The CDR3 runs 15 residues. V shed 4 bases and J shed 4 bases, with 16 bases lying between them. The CDR3 sequence: CASSSQQFHGYGYTF. DNA for the CDR3: TGTGCCAGCAGTTCTCAACAGTTTCATGGCTATGGCTACACCTTC.

The chain uses TRBV18 and TRBJ2-3; TRBD2 matches at 12 bases. CDR3 size: 16 residues. V dropped 3 bases and J dropped 3; count of bases not matched to a gene: 4. Germline lookup yields CDR1 KGHSH and CDR2 LQKENI. In DNA, the CDR3 is TGTGCCAGCTCACCTCTAGCGGGGGGGCCGACAGATACGCAGTATTTT. Translated: CASSPLAGGPTDTQYF.

This clonotype was seen at least ten times. The V and J genes are TRBV7-2 and TRBJ2-3, with D hard to call. The CDR3 contains 18 residues. CDR1 SGHTA and CDR2 FQGNSA come from the germline V gene. V was cut by 1 base and J by 0 bases, with 17 bases left in between. In DNA, the CDR3 is TGTGCCAGCAGCTTAGTGCCCCTAGGGTCGGCGAGCACAGATACGCAGTATTTT. Amino acids: CASSLVPLGSASTDTQYF.

The chain couples TRBV3-1 to TRBJ2-6; 8 bases map to TRBD1. V was clipped by 2 bases and J by 2 bases; unmatched bases: 8. Germline V lookup: CDR1 LGHDT, CDR2 YNNKEL (reference sequence). The CDR3 length is 18 residues. CDR3 nucleotide sequence: TGTGCCAGCAGCCAAAACCGGGACAGGTTCGCTGGGGCCAACGTCCTGACTTTC. Its translation: CASSQNRDRFAGANVLTF.

J is TRBJ1-1 and V is TRBV27; D gene ambiguous. This CDR3 contains 14 residues. The germline V gene encodes CDR1 MNHEY and CDR2 SMNVEV (reference sequence). The V gene lost 6 bases and the J gene lost 0 bases, with 11 bases spanning the gap. CDR3 sequence reads: CASSRDGLNTEAFF. The CDR3, as DNA: TGTGCCAGCAGCCGTGACGGATTGAACACTGAAGCTTTCTTT.

The genes are TRBV5-1 and TRBJ2-5; the D is unclear. In germline, CDR1 is SGHRS, CDR2 YFSETQ. This CDR3 comprises 14 residues. The V end lost 2 bases, the J end lost 1 base, and 9 bases lay between the germline ends. In nucleotides, the CDR3 is TGCGCCAGCAGCTTAGGGTCCCTCCAAGAGACCCAGTACTTC. Its protein is CASSLGSLQETQYF.

This clonotype was counted only a few times. This chain links TRBV5-1 with TRBJ1-6, with D perhaps matching TRBD1 (6 bases). CDR1 SGHRS and CDR2 YFSETQ come from the germline V gene. The germline V and J ends were trimmed by 2 bases and 7 bases, with 13 bases remaining between them. This CDR3 has 15 residues. The CDR3 DNA sequence: TGCGCCAGCAGCTTCCAACAGGGAAACAATTCACCCCTCCACTTT. As protein: CASSFQQGNNSPLHF. Filled out from reference TRBV5-1 and TRBJ1-6, the complete variable domain reads KAGVTQTPRYLIKTRGQQVTLSCSPISGHRSVSWYQQTPGQGLQFLFEYFSETQRNKGNFPGRFSGRQFSNSRSEMNVSTLELGDSALYLCASSFQQGNNSPLHFGNGTRLTVT.

This clonotype appeared a few times. The chain carries TRBV7-6 and TRBJ1-1; D might be TRBD1 (6 bases). In germline, CDR1 is SGHVS, CDR2 FNYEAQ. The CDR3 contains 16 residues. The ends were cut back, 5 bases at V and 1 base at J, with 17 bases in the middle. CDR3 loop: CASSPRQATGNTEAFF. For the CDR3, the DNA is TGTGCCAGCAGCCCGAGACAGGCAACAGGGAACACTGAAGCTTTCTTT.

CDR3 in amino acids: CASSYPPGGEQFF. In DNA, the CDR3 is TGTGCCAGCAGTTATCCACCCGGGGGTGAGCAGTTCTTC. V is TRBV6-5 and J is TRBJ2-1; a possible D gene is TRBD2 (6 bases). V lost 3 bases and J 9 bases, leaving 12 bases between the germline ends. CDR1 and CDR2 (germline): MNHEY, SVGAGI. The length of the CDR3 is 13 residues.

V and J are TRBV5-6 and TRBJ2-1, with D perhaps matching TRBD2 (6 bases). V lost 8 bases and J lost 5, with 17 bases in between. The CDR3 consists of 14 residues. Looked up from germline, CDR1 is SGHDT and CDR2 is YYEEEE. CDR3 protein: CASLEGPNNNEQFF. In nucleotides, the CDR3 is TGTGCCAGTTTGGAGGGCCCCAATAACAATGAGCAGTTCTTC. The entire variable domain, with the rest obtained from reference TRBV5-6 and TRBJ2-1, is as follows: DAGVTQSPTHLIKTRGQQVTLRCSPKSGHDTVSWYQQALGQGPQFIFQYYEEEERQRGNFPDRFSGHQFPNYSSELNVNALLLGDSALYLCASLEGPNNNEQFFGPGTRLTVL.

The chain recombines TRBV20-1 with TRBJ1-6; the match to TRBD1 covers 11 bases. Germline assignment: CDR1 DFQATT and CDR2 SNEGSKA (reference sequence). This CDR3 spans 13 amino acids. J lost 9 bases, V lost 5 bases, and 3 bases had no gene match. CDR3 loop: CSAGDRGSSPLHF. In DNA form, the CDR3 reads TGCAGTGCTGGGGACAGGGGGAGTTCACCCCTCCACTTT.

The chain uses TRBV2 and TRBJ1-2; D is undetermined. The CDR3 is 15 residues long. V lost 7 bases and J 3 bases, leaving 18 bases between the germline ends. Germline CDR1 is SNHLY and CDR2 is FYNNEI. The CDR3 DNA reads TGTGCCAGCACCCGGGAAGACACAAGTCACTATGGCTACACCTTC. It encodes CASTREDTSHYGYTF.